This is a list of T cell receptor beta chains from one sample in a study of shared clonotypes between healthy human individuals. Data came from immunoSEQ multiplex PCR; TCRdb stores just in-frame clones and leaves some out. The data show about 2,100,000 clones, around 93% seen once. The sequenced sample was naive CD8+ T cells from PBMCs. All receptors come from a man between 18 and 29 years old in good health. Some clones in this sample may be carry-over from other donors' samples. The CDR3 runs from the conserved cysteine through the conserved F or W. Fields, in order: V gene, clone size, CDR3 length, D gene, J gene, CDR3 protein, CDR3 DNA. D genes are given only for firm matches. The size entry is marked missing in some rows and otherwise reads once, few, many or a size class.

v_gene: TRBV19; abundance: -; len: 14; d_gene: -; j_gene: TRBJ2-6; CDR3aa: CASSMVSGANVLTF; CDR3nt: TGTGCCAGTAGTATGGTCTCTGGGGCCAACGTCCTGACTTTC
v_gene: TRBV7-9; abundance: -; len: 15; d_gene: -; j_gene: TRBJ2-7; CDR3aa: CASSLLSGGNYEQYF; CDR3nt: TGTGCCAGCAGCTTACTGAGTGGCGGGAACTACGAGCAGTACTTC
v_gene: TRBV27; abundance: -; len: 16; d_gene: TRBD2; j_gene: TRBJ2-2; CDR3aa: CASRGTSGRATGELFF; CDR3nt: TGTGCCAGCAGGGGGACTAGCGGGAGGGCCACCGGGGAGCTGTTTTTT
v_gene: TRBV5-1; abundance: -; len: 16; d_gene: -; j_gene: TRBJ2-3; CDR3aa: CASSAGQASSTDTQYF; CDR3nt: TGCGCCAGCAGCGCGGGACAAGCTTCTAGCACAGATACGCAGTATTTT
v_gene: TRBV7-8; abundance: -; len: 15; d_gene: -; j_gene: TRBJ2-1; CDR3aa: CASSLAKSSYNEQFF; CDR3nt: TGTGCCAGCAGCTTAGCCAAGAGCTCCTACAATGAGCAGTTCTTC
v_gene: TRBV19; abundance: -; len: 15; d_gene: -; j_gene: TRBJ2-1; CDR3aa: CASSIGRGSYNEQFF; CDR3nt: TGTGCCAGTAGTATCGGCAGGGGCTCCTACAATGAGCAGTTCTTC
v_gene: TRBV19; abundance: -; len: 14; d_gene: -; j_gene: TRBJ1-1; CDR3aa: CASSIDGGAPEAFF; CDR3nt: TGTGCCAGTAGTATTGATGGGGGCGCCCCCGAAGCTTTCTTT
v_gene: TRBV27; abundance: -; len: 13; d_gene: -; j_gene: TRBJ1-6; CDR3aa: CASSGEYNSPLHF; CDR3nt: TGTGCCAGCAGTGGGGAGTATAATTCACCCCTCCACTTT
v_gene: TRBV11-3; abundance: once; len: 19; d_gene: -; j_gene: TRBJ2-1; CDR3aa: CASSLGLGFAPGSYNEQFF; CDR3nt: TGTGCCAGCAGCTTAGGCCTGGGTTTTGCGCCAGGGTCCTACAATGAGCAGTTCTTC
v_gene: TRBV7-9; abundance: -; len: 13; d_gene: TRBD2; j_gene: TRBJ2-1; CDR3aa: CASSSSGDNEQFF; CDR3nt: TGTGCCAGCAGCAGTAGCGGGGACAATGAGCAGTTCTTC
v_gene: TRBV11-3; abundance: -; len: 15; d_gene: TRBD1; j_gene: TRBJ1-1; CDR3aa: CASSARTGGSTEAFF; CDR3nt: TGTGCCAGCAGCGCTCGGACAGGGGGGTCGACTGAAGCTTTCTTT
v_gene: TRBV27; abundance: -; len: 15; d_gene: -; j_gene: TRBJ2-5; CDR3aa: CASSFARGGQETQYF; CDR3nt: TGTGCCAGCAGTTTCGCCAGGGGGGGTCAAGAGACCCAGTACTTC
v_gene: TRBV28; abundance: -; len: 15; d_gene: -; j_gene: TRBJ2-7; CDR3aa: CASSPSMIPSYEQYF; CDR3nt: TGTGCCAGCAGTCCCAGTATGATACCTTCCTACGAGCAGTACTTC
v_gene: TRBV27; abundance: -; len: 14; d_gene: TRBD1; j_gene: TRBJ2-7; CDR3aa: CASSPGQGGYEQYF; CDR3nt: TGTGCCAGCAGCCCCGGACAGGGAGGATACGAGCAGTACTTC
v_gene: TRBV6-1; abundance: -; len: 14; d_gene: -; j_gene: TRBJ1-2; CDR3aa: CASSESGRSGGYTF; CDR3nt: TGTGCCAGCAGTGAAAGCGGTAGATCCGGAGGCTACACCTTC
v_gene: TRBV9; abundance: -; len: 15; d_gene: TRBD1; j_gene: TRBJ2-7; CDR3aa: CASSVGGQGSYEQYF; CDR3nt: TGTGCCAGCAGCGTAGGTGGACAGGGCTCCTACGAGCAGTACTTC
v_gene: TRBV13; abundance: -; len: 16; d_gene: -; j_gene: TRBJ2-2; CDR3aa: CASSLVEKGNTGELFF; CDR3nt: TGTGCCAGCAGCTTAGTTGAGAAAGGGAACACCGGGGAGCTGTTTTTT
v_gene: TRBV20-1; abundance: -; len: 11; d_gene: -; j_gene: TRBJ2-5; CDR3aa: CSAPGPRREYF; CDR3nt: TGCAGTGCTCCGGGACCGCGAAGGGAGTACTTC
v_gene: TRBV28; abundance: -; len: 17; d_gene: TRBD2; j_gene: TRBJ2-2; CDR3aa: CASSLFRTSEYTGELFF; CDR3nt: TGTGCCAGCAGTTTATTTCGGACTAGCGAATACACCGGGGAGCTGTTTTTT
v_gene: TRBV19; abundance: -; len: 16; d_gene: -; j_gene: TRBJ2-1; CDR3aa: CASSISLWNSYNEQFF; CDR3nt: TGTGCCAGTAGTATTTCTTTGTGGAACTCCTACAATGAGCAGTTCTTC
v_gene: TRBV5-1; abundance: -; len: 15; d_gene: -; j_gene: TRBJ1-1; CDR3aa: CASSFRGRENTEAFF; CDR3nt: TGCGCCAGCAGCTTCAGAGGCAGGGAGAACACTGAAGCTTTCTTT
v_gene: TRBV14; abundance: once; len: 16; d_gene: -; j_gene: TRBJ2-7; CDR3aa: CASSPLELADTYEQYF; CDR3nt: TGTGCCAGCAGCCCTCTCGAACTAGCTGATACCTACGAGCAGTACTTC
v_gene: TRBV19; abundance: -; len: 15; d_gene: TRBD1; j_gene: TRBJ1-1; CDR3aa: CASSTLRTGRTEAFF; CDR3nt: TGTGCCAGTAGTACTCTCAGGACAGGGAGGACTGAAGCTTTCTTT
v_gene: TRBV7-3; abundance: -; len: 14; d_gene: -; j_gene: TRBJ1-2; CDR3aa: CASSPTGGARGYTF; CDR3nt: TGTGCCAGCAGCCCCACGGGGGGCGCAAGGGGCTACACCTTC
v_gene: TRBV27; abundance: -; len: 15; d_gene: TRBD1; j_gene: TRBJ2-7; CDR3aa: CASGASGTGVHEQYF; CDR3nt: TGTGCCAGCGGGGCCTCCGGGACAGGGGTCCACGAGCAGTACTTC
v_gene: TRBV28; abundance: -; len: 14; d_gene: -; j_gene: TRBJ1-2; CDR3aa: CASSLPRFRDGYTF; CDR3nt: TGTGCCAGCAGTTTACCCCGGTTTCGGGATGGCTACACCTTC
v_gene: TRBV7-9; abundance: -; len: 13; d_gene: -; j_gene: TRBJ2-7; CDR3aa: CASRDGGPYEQYF; CDR3nt: TGTGCCAGCAGGGATGGGGGCCCCTACGAGCAGTACTTC
v_gene: TRBV7-9; abundance: -; len: 14; d_gene: -; j_gene: TRBJ2-7; CDR3aa: CASSSVPSLYEQYF; CDR3nt: TGTGCCAGCAGCTCAGTGCCCAGCCTCTACGAGCAGTACTTC
v_gene: TRBV7-9; abundance: few; len: 12; d_gene: -; j_gene: TRBJ1-2; CDR3aa: CASSPASEGYTF; CDR3nt: TGTGCCAGCAGCCCCGCAAGCGAGGGCTACACCTTC
v_gene: TRBV27; abundance: -; len: 18; d_gene: TRBD2; j_gene: TRBJ2-7; CDR3aa: CASSYLGLAGGHFYEQYF; CDR3nt: TGTGCCAGCAGTTACTTAGGACTAGCGGGAGGGCATTTCTACGAGCAGTACTTC
v_gene: TRBV11-2; abundance: -; len: 16; d_gene: TRBD2; j_gene: TRBJ2-1; CDR3aa: CASSFVFLAGRDEQFF; CDR3nt: TGTGCCAGCAGCTTCGTTTTCCTAGCGGGAAGGGATGAGCAGTTCTTC
v_gene: TRBV28; abundance: -; len: 14; d_gene: TRBD2; j_gene: TRBJ2-1; CDR3aa: CASRRLAAYNEQFF; CDR3nt: TGTGCCAGCAGGCGACTAGCGGCCTACAATGAGCAGTTCTTC
v_gene: TRBV4-1; abundance: -; len: 15; d_gene: -; j_gene: TRBJ1-1; CDR3aa: CASSQGQTANTEAFF; CDR3nt: TGCGCCAGCAGCCAGGGCCAAACAGCGAACACTGAAGCTTTCTTT